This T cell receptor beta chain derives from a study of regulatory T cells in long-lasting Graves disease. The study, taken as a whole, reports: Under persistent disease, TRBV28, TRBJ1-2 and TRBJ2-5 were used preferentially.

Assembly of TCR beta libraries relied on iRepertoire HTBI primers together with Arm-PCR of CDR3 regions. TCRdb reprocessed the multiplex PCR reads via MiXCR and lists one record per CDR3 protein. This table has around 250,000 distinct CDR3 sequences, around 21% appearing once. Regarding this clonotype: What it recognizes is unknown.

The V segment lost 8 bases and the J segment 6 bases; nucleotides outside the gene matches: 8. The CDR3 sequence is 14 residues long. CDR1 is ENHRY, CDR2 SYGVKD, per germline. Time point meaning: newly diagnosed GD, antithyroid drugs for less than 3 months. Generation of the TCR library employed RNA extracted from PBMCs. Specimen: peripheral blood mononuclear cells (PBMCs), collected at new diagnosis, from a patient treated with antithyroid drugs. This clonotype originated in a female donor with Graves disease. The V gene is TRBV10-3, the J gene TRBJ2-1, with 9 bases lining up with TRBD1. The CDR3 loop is CAIEQGTGPNEQFF. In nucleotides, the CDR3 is TGTGCCATCGAACAAGGGACAGGGCCCAATGAGCAGTTCTTC.